These 7 T cell receptor beta chains share one sample of origin, sequenced in a study of vaccination effects on CD4 cells after COVID-19. TCRdb's table, derived via immunoSEQ multiplex PCR, lists solely in-frame clones and lacks some. The data contain tens of thousands of clones, over 65% of them seen just once; the ten biggest clones take up around 4.6%. No antigen has been assigned to these receptors. Sequencing was preceded by expansion of antigen-specific CD4+ T cells with viral peptide pools in the ViraFEST assay. Subsequent to a culture period of approximately 11 days, CD4+ T cells were isolated. Their SARS-CoV-2 infection, verified by PCR, occurred between March and December 2020. The source was CD4+ T cells from PBMCs cultured with HIV peptides, collected before COVID-19 vaccination. Subset specified: HIV-1 Nef peptide pool negative control/reference culture. The source of these receptors is a human donor who had a prior SARS-CoV-2 infection.

This sequence joins TRBV11-2 and TRBJ2-3; D tentatively reads TRBD1 or TRBD2 (7 bases each). Germline CDR1 is SGHAT and CDR2 is FQNNGV. V dropped 0 bases and J dropped 3 bases, with 19 bases sitting between them. The CDR3 spans 18 residues. This CDR3 is CASSLDRPGGGRTDTQYF. CDR3 nucleotide sequence: TGTGCCAGCAGCTTAGATAGACCAGGGGGGGGAAGGACAGATACGCAGTATTTT.

The chain employs TRBV19 and TRBJ2-7; tentatively, D is TRBD1 or TRBD2 (5 bases each). Trimming removed 9 bases at V and 3 bases at J, with 18 bases between. Germline values: CDR1 LNHDA, CDR2 SQIVND (reference sequence). CDR3 size: 14 residues. CDR3 loop: CASRGASGGYEQYF. CDR3 coding DNA: TGTGCCAGCCGTGGGGCCAGCGGCGGCTACGAGCAGTACTTC.

CDR3 nucleotides: TGTGCCAGCAGCGGAGTACCCTCCTACAATGAGCAGTTCTTC. Translation: CASSGVPSYNEQFF. This sequence joins TRBV5-8 and TRBJ2-1, with D uncertain. The germline V gene encodes CDR1 SGHTS and CDR2 YDEGEE. V lost 4 bases to trimming and J lost 0 bases, with 8 bases between them. The CDR3 runs 14 residues.

V and J are TRBV7-8 and TRBJ1-4; no definite D call. There are 13 residues in the CDR3. Looked up from germline, CDR1 is SGHVS and CDR2 is FQNEAQ. Trimming removed 5 bases at V and 5 bases at J, with 9 bases between. The CDR3 bases are TGTGCCAGCAGCCCGCGGATAAATGAAAAACTGTTTTTT. This gives the protein CASSPRINEKLFF.

The V and J genes are TRBV9 and TRBJ1-4, with unresolved D. Per germline, CDR1 SGDLS and CDR2 YYNGEE. V gave up 6 bases and J gave up 5 bases, with 8 bases separating them. The CDR3 contains 12 residues. The DNA of the CDR3 is TGTGCCAGCACCCTCGTGAATGAAAAACTGTTTTTT. Its translation: CASTLVNEKLFF. The entire variable domain, with the rest obtained from reference TRBV9 and TRBJ1-4, is as follows: DSGVTQTPKHLITATGQRVTLRCSPRSGDLSVYWYQQSLDQGLQFLIQYYNGEERAKGNILERFSAQQFPDLHSELNLSSLELGDSALYFCASTLVNEKLFFGSGTQLSVL.

This chain joins TRBV11-2 and TRBJ2-7; 10 nucleotides line up with TRBD2. The CDR3 sequence is 20 residues long. The trim removed 0 bases at V and 0 bases at J, leaving 14 bases unmatched. Germline V gene sequence: CDR1 SGHAT, CDR2 FQNNGV. The CDR3 nucleotides are TGTGCCAGCAGCTTAGATCGAGGACTAGCGGAGGTCCAATACTCCTACGAGCAGTACTTC. Protein product: CASSLDRGLAEVQYSYEQYF.

CDR3 sequence: CASSWEGGSYNEQFF. The CDR3 coding sequence is TGTGCCAGTAGTTGGGAGGGGGGCTCCTACAATGAGCAGTTCTTC. The chain employs TRBV19 and TRBJ2-1; possible D gene TRBD2, 7 bases. There are 15 residues in the CDR3. Trimming cost V 5 bases and J 0 bases, with 11 bases left between them. Per the germline V gene, CDR1 is LNHDA and CDR2 is SQIVND (reference sequence).